This T cell receptor (beta chain) comes out of a study of CD8 T cells in ankylosing spondylitis. General observations from the study: Researchers reportedly found disease-linked clones significantly enriched in matched ankylosing spondylitis synovial fluid. Blood of patients with ankylosing spondylitis appeared to be characterized by a TCR beta motif of eight highly homologous variants.

TCRdb used MiXCR to reprocess the 5' RACE reads, holding one entry per CDR3 protein. The sample yields some 130,000 distinct CDR3 sequences, roughly 18% seen once. This clonotype was detected only a few times. Its antigen remains unknown. Germline loops: CDR1 SGHVS, CDR2 FQNEAQ. This CDR3 has 19 amino acids. Trimming removed 2 bases from V and 5 bases from J; junction bases left unmatched: 10. Sequencing was performed on blood, either unsorted or a sorted T cell fraction (not recorded which). The rearrangement joins TRBV7-8 to TRBJ2-1, with 15 bases fitting TRBD2. This sequence originates from a male donor with ankylosing spondylitis. The CDR3 DNA follows: TGTGCCAGCAGCTTACCCGGACTAGCGGGAGGGCCATCACACAATGAGCAGTTCTTC. Its protein is CASSLPGLAGGPSHNEQFF.